The T cell receptor beta chain under discussion was sequenced for a study of T cells expressing NK-cell markers. Turning to the study itself: The study drew TCR beta repertoires from sorted CD3+CD56+NKG2C+, CD3+CD56+NKG2C- and CD3+CD56-NKG2C+ T cells. Just one sequenced donor of eight was HCMV-seronegative, while seven were seropositive.

General observations from the study: Dominant NKG2C+ clonotypes in six donors made up 1.0-7.0% of CD8+ T cells.

Researchers built TCR beta cDNA using 5'RACE template switching with UMIs. TCRdb re-called the 5' RACE reads; one entry per CDR3 protein, DNA not given. This repertoire includes over 100,000 distinct CDR3 sequences. As to this clonotype: Its antigen is unknown.

Material for sequencing was blood T cells: a sorted CD56 or NKG2C T cell subset, CD4+ or CD8+ T cells, or bulk PBMC T cells (not recorded which). The clonotype comes from a woman between 18 and 70 years old in good health.

The CDR3: CASTHSGTGVEETQYF. J is TRBJ2-5 and V is TRBV12-3 or TRBV12-4; no DNA is available, so the TRBD1 call from TCRdb remains unchecked. The CDR3 is 16 residues long.